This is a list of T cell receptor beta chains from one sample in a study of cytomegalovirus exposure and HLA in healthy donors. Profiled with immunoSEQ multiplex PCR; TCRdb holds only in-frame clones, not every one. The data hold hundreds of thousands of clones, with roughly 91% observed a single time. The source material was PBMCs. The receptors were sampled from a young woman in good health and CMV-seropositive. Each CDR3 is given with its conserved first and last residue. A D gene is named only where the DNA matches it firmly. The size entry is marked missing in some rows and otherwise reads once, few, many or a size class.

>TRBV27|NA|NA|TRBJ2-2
CASSLSYTGELFF
TGTGCCAGCAGTTTGTCGTACACCGGGGAGCTGTTTTTT
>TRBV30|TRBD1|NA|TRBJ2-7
CAWTPRDRDSYEQYF
TGTGCCTGGACACCCCGGGACAGGGACTCCTACGAGCAGTACTTC
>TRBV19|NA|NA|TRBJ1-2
CASSSLESLGGYTF
TGTGCCAGTAGTTCTTTGGAGTCTCTTGGGGGCTACACCTTC
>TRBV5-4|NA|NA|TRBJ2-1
CASSLGPAGYTYNEQFF
TGTGCCAGCAGCTTGGGTCCAGCGGGCTACACCTACAATGAGCAGTTCTTC
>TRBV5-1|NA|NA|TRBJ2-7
CASSSDRVQYF
TGCGCCAGCAGCTCCGATCGGGTGCAGTACTTC
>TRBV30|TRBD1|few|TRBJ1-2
CAWKQGVGYGYTF
TGTGCCTGGAAACAGGGGGTTGGCTATGGCTACACCTTC
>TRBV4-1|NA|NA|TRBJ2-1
CASSQVGNEQFF
TGCGCCAGCAGCCAAGTCGGCAATGAGCAGTTCTTC
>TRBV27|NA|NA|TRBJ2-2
CASRLTVTGELFF
TGTGCCAGCAGGTTGACAGTAACCGGGGAGCTGTTTTTT
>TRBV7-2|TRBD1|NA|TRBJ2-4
CASSLFSQGGKNIQYF
TGTGCCAGCAGCTTATTTTCACAGGGGGGAAAAAACATTCAGTACTTC
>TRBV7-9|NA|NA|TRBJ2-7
CASSLGGLSYEQYF
TGTGCCAGCAGCTTAGGAGGACTGTCCTACGAGCAGTACTTC
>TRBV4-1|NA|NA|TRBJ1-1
CASSQGLGMDTEAFF
TGCGCCAGCAGCCAAGGTTTGGGCATGGACACTGAAGCTTTCTTT
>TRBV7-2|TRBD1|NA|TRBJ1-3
CASSAVGQGNTIYF
TGTGCCAGCAGCGCCGTGGGACAGGGAAACACCATATATTTT
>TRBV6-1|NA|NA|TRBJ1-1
CASSPRAEAFF
TGTGCCAGCAGCCCCCGGGCTGAAGCTTTCTTT
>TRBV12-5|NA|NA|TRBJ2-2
CASGLEGGTGELFF
TGTGCTAGTGGTTTGGAAGGGGGCACCGGGGAGCTGTTTTTT
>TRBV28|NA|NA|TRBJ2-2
CASSLAAGLITGELFF
TGTGCCAGCAGTTTGGCGGCGGGACTTATCACCGGGGAGCTGTTTTTT
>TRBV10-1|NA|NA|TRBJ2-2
CASSESGGGGELFF
TGCGCCAGCAGTGAGTCCGGCGGTGGCGGGGAGCTGTTTTTT
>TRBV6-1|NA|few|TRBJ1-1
CASSPTGLTEAFF
TGTGCCAGCAGCCCTACAGGGTTGACTGAAGCTTTCTTT
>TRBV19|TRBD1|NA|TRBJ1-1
CASSAGQGLNTEAFF
TGTGCCAGTAGTGCAGGACAGGGGTTGAACACTGAAGCTTTCTTT
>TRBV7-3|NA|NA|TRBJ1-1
CASSSTGNTEAFF
TGTGCCAGCAGCTCTACAGGGAACACTGAAGCTTTCTTT
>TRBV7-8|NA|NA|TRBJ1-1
CASTTRGSWTEAFF
TGTGCCAGCACCACAAGGGGATCATGGACTGAAGCTTTCTTT
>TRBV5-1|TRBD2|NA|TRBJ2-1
CASSTGLAGVDEQFF
TGCGCCAGCAGCACCGGACTAGCGGGAGTAGATGAGCAGTTCTTC
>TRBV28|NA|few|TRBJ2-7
CASSVTREQYF
TGTGCCAGCAGTGTGACTCGGGAGCAGTACTTC
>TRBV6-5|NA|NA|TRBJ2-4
CASSYGPRRENIQYF
TGTGCCAGCAGTTACGGACCCAGGAGGGAAAACATTCAGTACTTC
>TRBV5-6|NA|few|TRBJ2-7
CASSLAAGTGSYEQYF
TGTGCCAGCAGCTTGGCCGCAGGTACTGGTTCCTACGAGCAGTACTTC
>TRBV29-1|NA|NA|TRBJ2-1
CSVVYLERFF
TGCAGCGTTGTATATCTAGAGAGGTTCTTC
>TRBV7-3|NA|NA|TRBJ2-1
CASSPAGRLSSYNEQFF
TGTGCCAGCAGTCCCGCGGGGCGGTTGAGCTCCTACAATGAGCAGTTCTTC
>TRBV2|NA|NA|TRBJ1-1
CASRRQLNTEAFF
TGTGCCAGCAGGCGACAGCTGAACACTGAAGCTTTCTTT
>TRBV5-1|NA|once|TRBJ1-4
CASSRGGDEKLFF
TGCGCCAGCAGCAGGGGGGGAGATGAAAAACTGTTTTTT
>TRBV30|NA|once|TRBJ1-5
CAWSRRGIGQPQHF
TGTGCCTGGAGTCGTCGAGGAATCGGTCAGCCCCAGCATTTT
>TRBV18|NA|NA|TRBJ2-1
CASSPAGGEGNEQFF
TGTGCCAGCTCACCGGCTGGAGGGGAAGGGAATGAGCAGTTCTTC
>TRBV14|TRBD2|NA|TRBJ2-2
CASSQDELFRTSGGTGELFF
TGTGCCAGCAGCCAAGATGAGCTCTTTCGGACTAGCGGTGGCACCGGGGAGCTGTTTTTT
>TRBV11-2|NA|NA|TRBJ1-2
CASSFATGYGYTF
TGTGCCAGCAGCTTCGCAACAGGGTATGGCTACACCTTC
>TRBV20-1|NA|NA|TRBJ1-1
CSAPRVAEAFF
TGCAGTGCTCCGAGGGTGGCTGAAGCTTTCTTT
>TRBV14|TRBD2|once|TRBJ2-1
CASSQDPLLAGGHNEQFF
TGTGCCAGCAGCCAAGACCCCCTACTAGCGGGAGGCCACAATGAGCAGTTCTTC
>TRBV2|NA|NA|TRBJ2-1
CASRDTTILNEQFF
TGTGCCAGCAGGGACACGACGATCCTCAATGAGCAGTTCTTC
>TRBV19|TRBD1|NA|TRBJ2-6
CASSIRTGVLSGANVLTF
TGTGCCAGTAGTATTCGAACAGGGGTCCTCTCTGGGGCCAACGTCCTGACTTTC
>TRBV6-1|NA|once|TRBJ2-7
CASSEGSMDIFYEQYF
TGTGCCAGCAGTGAAGGGTCTATGGACATATTCTACGAGCAGTACTTC
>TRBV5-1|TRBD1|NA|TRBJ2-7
CASSLRQGATYEQYF
TGCGCCAGCAGCTTGAGACAGGGGGCAACCTACGAGCAGTACTTC
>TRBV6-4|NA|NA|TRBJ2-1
CASSDSRDGSNEQFF
TGTGCCAGCAGTGACTCGAGAGACGGGAGTAATGAGCAGTTCTTC
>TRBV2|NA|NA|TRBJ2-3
CASSAGSRVSGDTQYF
TGTGCCAGCAGTGCGGGGTCGAGGGTATCGGGAGATACGCAGTATTTT
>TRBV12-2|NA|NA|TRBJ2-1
CASRLWGGTSGYNEQFF
TGTGCAAGTCGCTTATGGGGGGGGACTAGCGGCTACAATGAGCAGTTCTTC
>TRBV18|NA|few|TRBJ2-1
CASSEPLNEQFF
TGTGCCAGCTCAGAGCCGCTCAATGAGCAGTTCTTC
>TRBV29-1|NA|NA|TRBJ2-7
CSVEEVQGGLYEQYF
TGCAGCGTTGAAGAGGTGCAGGGGGGACTCTACGAGCAGTACTTC
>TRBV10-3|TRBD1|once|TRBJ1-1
CATHFTGGNTEAFF
TGTGCCACCCACTTCACAGGGGGGAACACTGAAGCTTTCTTT
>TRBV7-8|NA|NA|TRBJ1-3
CASSFGPNSGNTIYF
TGTGCCAGCAGCTTTGGCCCGAACTCTGGAAACACCATATATTTT
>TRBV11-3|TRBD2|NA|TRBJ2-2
CASSPWEGGTGELFF
TGTGCCAGCAGCCCGTGGGAGGGAGGGACCGGGGAGCTGTTTTTT
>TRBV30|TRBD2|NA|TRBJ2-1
CAWTLGLAGVWDEQFF
TGTGCCTGGACCCTCGGACTAGCGGGGGTCTGGGATGAGCAGTTCTTC
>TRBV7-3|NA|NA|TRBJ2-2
CASSLTRVGGELFF
TGTGCCAGCAGCTTAACGAGAGTCGGCGGGGAGCTGTTTTTT
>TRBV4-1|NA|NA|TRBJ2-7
CASSHIIDRHYEQYF
TGCGCCAGCAGCCATATTATCGACAGACACTACGAGCAGTACTTC
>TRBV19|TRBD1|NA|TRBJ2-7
CASSKTGYRTYEQYF
TGTGCCAGTAGTAAGACAGGGTACAGAACCTACGAGCAGTACTTC
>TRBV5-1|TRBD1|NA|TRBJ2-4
CASSLQGVGDIQYF
TGCGCCAGCAGCTTACAGGGGGTCGGCGACATTCAGTACTTC
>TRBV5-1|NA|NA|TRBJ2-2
CASRLGLANTGELFF
TGCGCCAGCAGGTTGGGACTCGCGAACACCGGGGAGCTGTTTTTT
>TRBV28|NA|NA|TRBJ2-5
CASSSPRVREETQYF
TGTGCCAGCAGTTCCCCGCGGGTGAGGGAAGAGACCCAGTACTTC
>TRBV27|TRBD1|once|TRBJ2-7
CASSIQGQGAYEQYF
TGTGCCAGCAGTATCCAAGGACAGGGGGCATACGAGCAGTACTTC
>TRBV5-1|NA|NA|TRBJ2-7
CASSLNREYEQYF
TGCGCCAGCAGCTTGAACAGGGAGTACGAGCAGTACTTC
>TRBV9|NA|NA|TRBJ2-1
CASSVEGGGDEQFF
TGTGCCAGCAGCGTAGAAGGCGGCGGCGATGAGCAGTTCTTC
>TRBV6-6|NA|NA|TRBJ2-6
CASSTRGSGGANVLTF
TGTGCCAGCAGTACCCGAGGGTCGGGAGGGGCCAACGTCCTGACTTTC